The 18 T cell receptor beta chains below all came from one sample that was sequenced in a study of blood T cell repertoires in COVID-19. TCRdb's copy holds only in-frame clones and misses some; the assay was immunoSEQ multiplex PCR. The sample lists about 130,000 clones, more than 75% occurring once. The sample was peripheral blood. The receptors originated from a woman aged 70-85 years with COVID-19, enrolled during active disease.

The chain recombines TRBV6-4 with TRBJ1-2; D not resolved. The germline V gene encodes CDR1 MRHNA and CDR2 SNTAGT. V was trimmed by 7 bases and J by 0 bases, leaving 15 bases between them. CDR3 length: 15 amino acids. The CDR3 DNA reads as TGTGCCAGCACGCCGGAGAACCACCCTAACTATGGCTACACCTTC. Residues: CASTPENHPNYGYTF.

The chain carries TRBV6-6 and TRBJ2-2; 8 positions agree with TRBD1. Germline CDR1 and CDR2: MNHNY and SVGAGI (reference sequence). V trimming: 5 bases; J trimming: 0 bases; junction bases outside the gene matches: 11. The CDR3 is 18 residues long. The CDR3 DNA reads as TGTGCCAGCAGTCATGGACAGGGATCGGCCTCGAACACCGGGGAGCTGTTTTTT. This codes for CASSHGQGSASNTGELFF.

J is TRBJ1-2 and V is TRBV19, with 7 bases identical to TRBD1. Germline lookup yields CDR1 LNHDA and CDR2 SQIVND (reference sequence). This CDR3 has 14 amino acids. With 7 bases clipped from V and 7 bases from J, the junction kept 12 bases outside the gene matches. The CDR3 loop is CASTSPDRVGGYTF. CDR3 nucleotides: TGTGCCAGTACTTCCCCTGACAGGGTGGGTGGCTACACCTTC.

The chain has TRBV28 and TRBJ1-1; D is unresolved. The CDR3 consists of 15 residues. Germline CDR1 is MDHEN and CDR2 is SYDVKM. Trimming left V 5 bases short and J 2 bases short, with 15 bases between. Here the CDR3 reads CASSPAGGENTEAFF. The DNA for the CDR3 is TGTGCCAGCAGTCCAGCCGGCGGGGAAAACACTGAAGCTTTCTTT.

V and J are TRBV10-3 and TRBJ2-7; 7 nucleotides line up with TRBD2. Germline CDR1 reads ENHRY; CDR2 reads SYGVKD. Trimming cost V 6 bases and J 3 bases; bases outside gene matches: 8. The CDR3 is made up of 14 amino acids. The CDR3 reads CAISDGVAGYEQYF. The CDR3, as DNA: TGTGCCATCAGCGACGGGGTAGCGGGCTACGAGCAGTACTTC.

J is TRBJ2-1 and V is TRBV19; D is possibly TRBD2 (6 bases). Germline V gene sequence: CDR1 LNHDA, CDR2 SQIVND (reference sequence). The V end lost 7 bases, the J end lost 2 bases, and 18 bases lay between the germline ends. This CDR3 comprises 16 residues. This CDR3 is CASTSKRRGPYNEQFF. CDR3 DNA sequence: TGTGCCAGTACCTCAAAGAGGCGGGGTCCCTACAATGAGCAGTTCTTC.

A note on this clone: Compared with germline, one end of the junction differs, possibly owing to a read error. The genes are TRBV6-5 and TRBJ2-3, with 8 positions matching TRBD2. Germline V gives CDR1 MNHEY, CDR2 SVGAGI. The CDR3 has 11 amino acids. CDR3: CASSSGTSFYF. In nucleotides, the CDR3 is TGTGCCAGCAGCTCCGGGACTAGTTTTTACTTT.

The chain has TRBV10-3 and TRBJ1-1; TRBD1 is a possible D gene (6 bases). Germline V gene lookup returns CDR1 ENHRY and CDR2 SYGVKD. The ends were cut back, 7 bases at V and 0 bases at J, with 9 bases in the middle. The CDR3 has 13 residues. CDR3: CAIKRTVNTEAFF. CDR3 DNA sequence: TGTGCCATCAAGAGGACAGTGAACACTGAAGCTTTCTTT.

The chain uses TRBV29-1 and TRBJ2-5, with D unresolved. This CDR3 is 11 amino acids long. Germline loops: CDR1 SQVTM, CDR2 ANQGSEA. V lost 4 bases to trimming and J lost 5 bases, with 8 bases between them. CDR3 sequence reads: CSVVPVETQYF. CDR3 sequence (DNA): TGCAGCGTTGTTCCGGTGGAGACCCAGTACTTC. The whole variable domain, remainder taken from reference TRBV29-1 and TRBJ2-5, is SAVISQKPSRDICQRGTSLTIQCQVDSQVTMMFWYRQQPGQSLTLIATANQGSEATYESGFVIDKFPISRPNLTFSTLTVSNMSPEDSSIYLCSVVPVETQYFGPGTRLLVL.

The chain joins TRBV5-1 to TRBJ2-7; 7 nucleotides match TRBD1. Germline-derived CDR1 and CDR2 are SGHRS and YFSETQ. The CDR3 extends over 13 amino acids. Trimming removed 4 bases from V and 6 bases from J; junction bases left unmatched: 7. CDR3 DNA: TGCGCCAGCAGCCTCAGGGGGACCGGCGAGCAGTACTTC. It is translated as CASSLRGTGEQYF.

For the CDR3, the DNA is TGTGCCAGCAGCTCATCGGGACAGGGGGGTTATGGCTACACCTTC. Amino acids: CASSSSGQGGYGYTF. V usage is TRBV7-2 and J usage is TRBJ1-2; 11 nucleotides agree with TRBD1. J lost 5 bases, V lost 4 bases, and 6 bases had no gene match. The length of the CDR3 is 15 residues. The germline CDR1 and CDR2 sequences are SGHTA and FQGNSA.

This clone was observed a single time. The J gene is TRBJ2-7, the V gene TRBV2, with a possible D match to TRBD1 (5 bases). Deletions cut 7 bases from V and 0 bases from J, with 13 bases between. Looked up from germline, CDR1 is SNHLY and CDR2 is FYNNEI. The CDR3 is 14 amino acids. CDR3 DNA sequence: TGTGCCAGCAAGGGTTCACAGGCCTCCTACGAGCAGTACTTC. Translating it yields CASKGSQASYEQYF.

This clone was detected only a few times. This chain connects TRBV6-5 to TRBJ1-4; no firm D call. Germline V gene data show CDR1 as MNHEY and CDR2 as SVGAGI. The CDR3 has 14 amino acids. The ends were cut back, 8 bases at V and 2 bases at J, with 12 bases in the middle. CDR3 DNA sequence: TGTGCCAGCTCCAGCGGGCCGACTAATGAAAAACTGTTTTTT. Protein sequence: CASSSGPTNEKLFF.

V and J are TRBV6-5 and TRBJ1-2; maybe TRBD1 (6 bases). The CDR3 contains 14 residues. CDR1 is MNHEY and CDR2 is SVGAGI in the germline V gene. Trimming shortened V by 8 bases and J by 2 bases, and 15 bases separated the two germline ends. CDR3 in DNA: TGTGCCAGCCTCGAGCCAGGGACAAACTATGGCTACACCTTC. This translates into CASLEPGTNYGYTF.

The CDR3 DNA reads as TGCAGCGGACGGAGGGGTCTGGACACTGAAGCTTTCTTT. It yields the protein CSGRRGLDTEAFF. This chain uses TRBV29-1 with TRBJ1-1, with D possibly matching TRBD1 (5 bases). Deletions cut 7 bases from V and 3 bases from J, with 15 bases between. CDR3 size: 13 residues. Germline CDR1 reads SQVTM; CDR2 reads ANQGSEA.

The rearrangement joins TRBV4-2 to TRBJ1-1, with 12 bases fitting TRBD1. Germline loops: CDR1 LGHNA, CDR2 YNFKEQ. V was pared by 3 bases and J by 4 bases, with 3 bases of the junction left unmatched. The CDR3 covers 15 residues. The CDR3 sequence: CASSQPGQGATEAFF. The CDR3 nucleotides are TGTGCCAGCAGCCAGCCGGGACAGGGGGCCACTGAAGCTTTCTTT.

V is TRBV28 and J is TRBJ1-4; D gene ambiguous. This CDR3 spans 13 amino acids. CDR1 is MDHEN and CDR2 is SYDVKM in the germline V gene. Trimming stripped 8 bases from V and 4 bases from J, with 11 bases between. CDR3 region: CASGSSFNEKLFF. The CDR3 DNA reads TGTGCCAGCGGTAGCTCGTTTAATGAAAAACTGTTTTTT.

V gene TRBV6-5 combines with J gene TRBJ1-4, with D unresolved. V gave up 2 bases and J gave up 7 bases, with 8 bases separating them. In germline, CDR1 is MNHEY, CDR2 SVGAGI. The CDR3 spans 13 residues. CDR3 protein: CASSYLPGEKLFF. The CDR3 DNA is TGTGCCAGCAGTTACCTGCCGGGTGAAAAACTGTTTTTT.